The clone carrying this T cell receptor (beta chain) was seen at least ten times. Its antigen is undetermined. The data are from a study of T-cell memory formation after mild COVID-19. Study at large: Largely, the TCR clusters proved donor specific. Notes on the study in general: Cross-reactive memory appears to have joined, as suggested by some responding clones showing up in pre-infection memory.

Germline V lookup: CDR1 MNHNY, CDR2 SVGAGI (reference sequence). The V end was cut by 5 bases, the J end by 3 bases, with 13 bases between. The CDR3 covers 14 residues. Employing constant-segment primers, 5'RACE generated TCR alpha and TCR beta cDNA libraries bearing sample barcodes and UMIs. MiXCR, applied by TCRdb to the 5' RACE reads, yields one record per CDR3 protein. This table holds hundreds of thousands of distinct CDR3 sequences, 20% to 25% found once. V gene TRBV6-6 combines with J gene TRBJ1-2; D unclear. This receptor was taken from a man aged 18 to 30 who had mild COVID-19 (a few samples of this study predate the infection). Cell type and time point are not known. Sequencing input: PBMCs or a T cell subset sorted from them (not recorded which). The CDR3: CASSEPGGYYGYTF. CDR3 in DNA: TGTGCCAGCAGTGAGCCCGGTGGATACTATGGCTACACCTTC.